Presented here are 9 T cell receptor beta chains from one specimen sequenced in a study of cytomegalovirus exposure and HLA in healthy donors. Primers: 60 Vbeta forward and 13 Jbeta reverse. Measured with immunoSEQ multiplex PCR; TCRdb has only the in-frame clones, and not every one. There are about 140,000 clones in the sample, with about 2.2% held by the top ten. The material sequenced was PBMCs. The receptors originated from a woman under 30 in good health and CMV-seronegative.

This chain uses TRBV6-6 with TRBJ2-5; tentative D call: TRBD1 (6 bases). The end of the DNA is better explained by TRBJ2-7, so the J call may be wrong. The CDR3 extends over 14 amino acids. Germline V gives CDR1 MNHNY, CDR2 SVGAGI (reference sequence). The CDR3 is CASRTGTSSYEQYF. The CDR3 region has the DNA TGTGCCAGCAGAACCGGGACAAGTTCCTACGAGCAGTACTTC.

The chain employs TRBV4-3 and TRBJ2-1; 8 bases fit TRBD2. V shed 1 base and J 12 bases; nucleotides not matched to a gene: 11. The CDR3 has 15 amino acids. CDR1 and CDR2 from the germline V gene are LGHNA and YSLEER. In DNA form, the CDR3 reads TGCGCCAGCAGCCAAGTGGGTGGGGGCGCGGGAGGGCAGTTCTTC. It is translated as CASSQVGGGAGGQFF.

V gene TRBV5-1 combines with J gene TRBJ2-3; D is perhaps TRBD2 (6 bases). This CDR3 spans 15 amino acids. Germline-derived CDR1 and CDR2 are SGHRS and YFSETQ. The germline V and J ends were trimmed by 0 bases and 3 bases, with 11 bases remaining between them. CDR3 protein: CASSLELGGTDTQYF. CDR3 coding DNA: TGCGCCAGCAGCTTGGAACTGGGAGGTACAGATACGCAGTATTTT.

The rearrangement joins TRBV6-5 to TRBJ2-7; no firm D call. V was trimmed by 4 bases and J by 7 bases, leaving 14 bases between them. Germline loops: CDR1 MNHEY, CDR2 SVGAGI. The CDR3 runs to 13 residues. As DNA, the CDR3 is TGTGCCAGCAGTTCCGGCGGCCTGCTGGAGCAGTACTTC. Its protein is CASSSGGLLEQYF.

The chain combines TRBV10-1 with TRBJ2-5; TRBD2 matches at 15 bases. The CDR3 spans 16 residues. In germline, CDR1 is WNHNN, CDR2 SYGVQD (reference sequence). V was clipped by 0 bases and J by 4 bases; unmatched bases: 0. Here the CDR3 DNA reads TGCGCCAGCAGTGAGTCGGGACTAGCGGGAGGAGAGACCCAGTACTTC. Its translation: CASSESGLAGGETQYF.

The chain joins TRBV5-1 to TRBJ2-5; 7 nucleotides align to TRBD1. The ends lost 4 bases at V and 4 bases at J; junction bases unmatched: 7. The germline V gene has CDR1 SGHRS and CDR2 YFSETQ. The CDR3 loop spans 14 amino acids. The CDR3 spells CASSDSQGLETQYF. Here the CDR3 DNA reads TGCGCCAGCAGCGATTCACAGGGGCTAGAGACCCAGTACTTC.

Turning to this clone: Other DNA sequences within the sample encode an identical CDR3. V and J are TRBV7-2 and TRBJ2-1; D unclear. Germline values: CDR1 SGHTA, CDR2 FQGNSA. CDR3 length: 12 amino acids. The V gene lost 1 base and the J gene lost 6 bases, with 4 bases spanning the gap. CDR3 residues: CASSLDRNEQFF. CDR3 DNA: TGTGCCAGCAGCTTAGATCGCAATGAGCAGTTCTTC. Looking up the rest from reference TRBV7-2 and TRBJ2-1 gives the full variable domain: GAGVSQSPSNKVTEKGKDVELRCDPISGHTALYWYRQSLGQGLEFLIYFQGNSAPDKSGLPSDRFSAERTGGSVSTLTIQRTQQEDSAVYLCASSLDRNEQFFGPGTRLTVL.

The gene calls are TRBV5-4 and TRBJ1-1; 7 nucleotides line up with TRBD1. The CDR3 has 11 residues. V shed 4 bases, J shed 8 bases, and the junction held 2 bases outside the gene matches. Germline CDR1 reads SGHNT; CDR2 reads YYREEE (reference sequence). The chain's CDR3 is CASSQGDEAFF. In DNA, the CDR3 is TGTGCCAGCAGCCAGGGGGACGAAGCTTTCTTT.

In regard to this clone: Within the sample, other DNA sequences also encode this same CDR3. The chain carries TRBV10-3 and TRBJ1-4; 7 bases match TRBD1. CDR1 is ENHRY and CDR2 is SYGVKD in the germline V gene. The CDR3 has 14 residues. V was pared by 7 bases and J by 5 bases, with 7 bases of the junction left unmatched. As DNA, the CDR3 is TGTGCCATCACCCCAGGGGGAAAGAATGAAAAACTGTTTTTT. This codes for CAITPGGKNEKLFF.